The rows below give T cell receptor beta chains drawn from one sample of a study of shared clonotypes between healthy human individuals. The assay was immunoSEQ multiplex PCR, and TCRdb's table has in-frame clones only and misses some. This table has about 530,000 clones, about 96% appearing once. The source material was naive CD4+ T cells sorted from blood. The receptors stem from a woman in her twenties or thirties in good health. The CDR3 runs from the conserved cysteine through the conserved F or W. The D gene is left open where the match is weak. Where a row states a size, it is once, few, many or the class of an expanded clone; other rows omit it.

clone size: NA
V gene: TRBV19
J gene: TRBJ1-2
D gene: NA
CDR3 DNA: TGTGCCAGTAGTATCAGCGGGGCTGTCAACTATGGCTACACCTTC
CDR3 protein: CASSISGAVNYGYTF

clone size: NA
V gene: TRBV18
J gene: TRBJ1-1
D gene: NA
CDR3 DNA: TGTGCCAGCTCACCACTGATGGGGCCCACTGAAGCTTTCTTT
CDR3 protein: CASSPLMGPTEAFF

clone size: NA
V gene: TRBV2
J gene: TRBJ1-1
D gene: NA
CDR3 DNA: TGTGCCAGCACTCCAGCTGACGAGGGACTGGGAGCTTTCTTT
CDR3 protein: CASTPADEGLGAFF

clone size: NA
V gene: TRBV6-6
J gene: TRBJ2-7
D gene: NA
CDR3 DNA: TGTGCCAGCAGTTACTCGAAGTCCCTGGAGCAGTACTTC
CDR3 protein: CASSYSKSLEQYF

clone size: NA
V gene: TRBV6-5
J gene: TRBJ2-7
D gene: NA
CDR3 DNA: TGTGCCAGCAGCAGAGCACTTTCCTCCTACGAGCAGTACTTC
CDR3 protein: CASSRALSSYEQYF

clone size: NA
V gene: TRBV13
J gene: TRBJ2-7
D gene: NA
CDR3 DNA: TGTGCCAGCAGCTTACGTGCGGGTCAAAAGGGACACGAGCAGTACTTC
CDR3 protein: CASSLRAGQKGHEQYF

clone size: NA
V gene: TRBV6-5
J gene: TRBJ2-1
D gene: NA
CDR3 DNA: TGTGCCAGCAGTTACCCTTACAATGAGCAGTTCTTC
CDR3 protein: CASSYPYNEQFF

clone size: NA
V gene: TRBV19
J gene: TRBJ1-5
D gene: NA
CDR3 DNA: TGTGCCAGTAGTAGGACAGACTACAATCAGCCCCAGCATTTT
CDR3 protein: CASSRTDYNQPQHF

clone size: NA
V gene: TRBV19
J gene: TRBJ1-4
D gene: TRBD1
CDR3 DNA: TGTGCCAGTAGTCCACAGGGGGCCGTTGTTGAAAAACTGTTTTTT
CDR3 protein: CASSPQGAVVEKLFF

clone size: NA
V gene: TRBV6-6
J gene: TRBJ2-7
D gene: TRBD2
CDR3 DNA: TGTGCCAGCAGTGCCCGACTAGCGGGAGGGCGAGGGGAGCAGTACTTC
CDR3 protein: CASSARLAGGRGEQYF

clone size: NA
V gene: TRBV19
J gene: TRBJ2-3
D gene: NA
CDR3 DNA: TGTGCCAGTAGTCCGCGTCAGACTAGCACAGATACGCAGTATTTT
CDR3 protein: CASSPRQTSTDTQYF

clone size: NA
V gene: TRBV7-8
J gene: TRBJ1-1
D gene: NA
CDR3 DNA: TGTGCCAGCAGCCAAGCGCCCGGCCTTGGAACTGAAGCTTTCTTT
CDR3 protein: CASSQAPGLGTEAFF

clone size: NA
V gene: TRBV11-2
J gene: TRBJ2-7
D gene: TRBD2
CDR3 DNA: TGTGCCAGCAGCTTAGGACTAGCGGGGGTTAGCGAGCAGTACTTC
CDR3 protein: CASSLGLAGVSEQYF

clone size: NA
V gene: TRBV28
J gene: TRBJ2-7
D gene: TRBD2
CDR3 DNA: TGTGCCAGCAGTAGGGGACTACCACCCTACGAGCAGTACTTC
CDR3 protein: CASSRGLPPYEQYF

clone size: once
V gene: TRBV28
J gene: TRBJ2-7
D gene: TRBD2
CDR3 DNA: TGTGCCAGCAGTTTCGGATTAGCGGGAGTGGGGGAGCAGTACTTC
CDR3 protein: CASSFGLAGVGEQYF

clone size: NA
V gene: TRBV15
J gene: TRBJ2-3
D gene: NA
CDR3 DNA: TGTGCCACCAGCAGAGATAGGAGACTCCCTAGCACAGATACGCAGTATTTT
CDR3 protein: CATSRDRRLPSTDTQYF

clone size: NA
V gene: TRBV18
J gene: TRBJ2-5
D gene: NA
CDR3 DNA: TGTGCCAGCTCCGAGAGGTACCAAGAGACCCAGTACTTC
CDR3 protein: CASSERYQETQYF

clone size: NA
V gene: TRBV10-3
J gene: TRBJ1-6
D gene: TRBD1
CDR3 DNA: TGTGCCACCGCGCGTGGACAGGGGTTTTCTAGCTCCTATAATTCACCCCTCCACTTT
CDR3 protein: CATARGQGFSSSYNSPLHF

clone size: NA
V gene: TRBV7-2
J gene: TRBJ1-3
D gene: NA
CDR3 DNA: TGTGCCAGCAGCTCTGACATCTCTGGAAACACCATATATTTT
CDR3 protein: CASSSDISGNTIYF

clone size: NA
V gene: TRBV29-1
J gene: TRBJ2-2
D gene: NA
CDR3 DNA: TGCAGCGCCGGTCAAGGAGCAATAGCCACCGGGGAGCTGTTTTTT
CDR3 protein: CSAGQGAIATGELFF

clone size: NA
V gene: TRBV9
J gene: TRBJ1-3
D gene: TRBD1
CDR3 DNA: TGTGCCAGCAGCCCGGGACAGTTCTCTGGAAACACCATATATTTT
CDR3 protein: CASSPGQFSGNTIYF

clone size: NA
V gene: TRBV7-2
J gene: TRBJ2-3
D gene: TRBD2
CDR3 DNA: TGTGCCAGCAGCTTAGGTCTAGCGGGGGAGACAGATACGCAGTATTTT
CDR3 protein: CASSLGLAGETDTQYF

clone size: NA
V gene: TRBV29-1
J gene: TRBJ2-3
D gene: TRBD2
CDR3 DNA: TGCAGCGGTCGACTAGCGCGAACGTTCACAGATACGCAGTATTTT
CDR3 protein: CSGRLARTFTDTQYF

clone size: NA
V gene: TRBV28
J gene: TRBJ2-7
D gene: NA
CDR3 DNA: TGTGCCAGCAGTCCCCCGCCGGGACACGGAGAGCACGAGCAGTACTTC
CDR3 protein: CASSPPPGHGEHEQYF

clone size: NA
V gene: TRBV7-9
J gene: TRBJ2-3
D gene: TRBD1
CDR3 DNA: TGTGCCAGCAGCCCACAGGGGGCAGGAGATACGCAGTATTTT
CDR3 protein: CASSPQGAGDTQYF

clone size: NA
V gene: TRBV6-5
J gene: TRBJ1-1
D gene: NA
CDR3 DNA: TGTGCCAGCAGTTACGACTCTACCGGGACCGCTGAAGCTTTCTTT
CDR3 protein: CASSYDSTGTAEAFF

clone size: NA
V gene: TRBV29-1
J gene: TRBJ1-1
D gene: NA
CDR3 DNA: TGCAGCGTTGTCCCTGGGGCCAACACTGAAGCTTTCTTT
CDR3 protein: CSVVPGANTEAFF

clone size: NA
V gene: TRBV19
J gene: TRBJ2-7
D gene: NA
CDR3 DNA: TGTGCCAGTAGTCAACGGGACTCCTCCTACGAGCAGTACTTC
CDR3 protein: CASSQRDSSYEQYF

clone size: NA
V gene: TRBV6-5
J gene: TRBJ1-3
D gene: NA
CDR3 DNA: TGTGCCAGCAGAGGGACCCCTGGAAACACCATATATTTT
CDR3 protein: CASRGTPGNTIYF

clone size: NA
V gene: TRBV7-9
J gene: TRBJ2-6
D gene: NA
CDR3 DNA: TGTGCCAGCAGCTTAATGGGCTCTGGGGCCAACGTCCTGACTTTC
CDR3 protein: CASSLMGSGANVLTF

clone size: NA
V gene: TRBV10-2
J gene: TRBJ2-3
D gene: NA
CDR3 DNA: TGCGCCAGCAGTTTGGGACAAGCGCAGTATTTT
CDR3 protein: CASSLGQAQYF

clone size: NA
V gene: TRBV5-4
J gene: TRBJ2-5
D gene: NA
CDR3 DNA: TGTGCCAGCAGCGACCCCGGGCCACGCGGCCAAGAGACCCAGTACTTC
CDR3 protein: CASSDPGPRGQETQYF

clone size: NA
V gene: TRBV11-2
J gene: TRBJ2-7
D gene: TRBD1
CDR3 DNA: TGTGCCAGCAGCTCTTCAAGGACAGGGTACGAGCAGTACTTC
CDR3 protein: CASSSSRTGYEQYF

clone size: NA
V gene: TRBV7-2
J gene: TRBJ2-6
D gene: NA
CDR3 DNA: TGTGCCAGCAGCTTAGACGGCCGCTCTGGGGCCAACGTCCTGACTTTC
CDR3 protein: CASSLDGRSGANVLTF

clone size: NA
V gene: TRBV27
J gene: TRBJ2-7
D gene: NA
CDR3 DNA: TGTGCCAGCAGTTTTCTGGGTTACGAGCAGTACTTC
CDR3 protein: CASSFLGYEQYF

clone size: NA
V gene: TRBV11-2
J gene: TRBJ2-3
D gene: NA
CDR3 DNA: TGTGCCAGCAGCTCGAACACAGATACGCAGTATTTT
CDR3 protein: CASSSNTDTQYF

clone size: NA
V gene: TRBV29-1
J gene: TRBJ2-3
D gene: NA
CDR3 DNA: TGCAGCGTCACACAGCGGCTTAGCACAGATACGCAGTATTTT
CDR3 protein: CSVTQRLSTDTQYF

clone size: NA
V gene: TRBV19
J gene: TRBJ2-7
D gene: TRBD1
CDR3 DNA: TGTGCCAGTAGTGTGGACAGGGGCCGTTCCTACGAGCAGTACTTC
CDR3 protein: CASSVDRGRSYEQYF

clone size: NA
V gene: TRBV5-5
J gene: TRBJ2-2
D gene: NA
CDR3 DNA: TGTGCCAGCAGCCCGGCTAGGGCCGGGGAGCTGTTTTTT
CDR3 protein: CASSPARAGELFF

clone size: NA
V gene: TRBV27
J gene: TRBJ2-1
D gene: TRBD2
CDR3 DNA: TGTGCCAGCAGGAAGTTTCTAGCGGGAGGGCCCTACAATGAGCAGTTCTTC
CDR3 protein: CASRKFLAGGPYNEQFF

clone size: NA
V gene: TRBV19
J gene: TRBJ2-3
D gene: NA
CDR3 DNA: TGTGCCAGTAGTATAAGTTCCTTCTTCACAGATACGCAGTATTTT
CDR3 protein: CASSISSFFTDTQYF

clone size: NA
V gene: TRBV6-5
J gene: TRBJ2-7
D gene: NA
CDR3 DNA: TGTGCCAGCAGCCCAAACCGACAGTTACCCTACGAGCAGTACTTC
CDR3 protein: CASSPNRQLPYEQYF

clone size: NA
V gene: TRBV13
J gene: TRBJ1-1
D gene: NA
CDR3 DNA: TGTGCCAGCAGTTTGGATCACAGCGGGGAAGCTTTCTTT
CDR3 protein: CASSLDHSGEAFF